The T cell receptor (beta chain) under discussion was sequenced for a study of blood T cell repertoires in COVID-19 (dated by TCRdb to about 2020). About the full investigation: The collaborator samples originated in the United States, Italy and Spain and spanned the acute and convalescent phases of COVID-19. The material from the prospective study consisted of cDNA or gDNA derived from T cells, B-cell-depleted T cells, or PBMCs. Subjects who had been exposed to COVID-19, were actively infected with it, or had recovered from it provided the deeply sampled blood TCRbeta repertoires that made up the dataset. The repertoires were released in a freely available public database meant as a resource for research on the immune response to SARS-CoV-2. Samples came from the ongoing ImmuneRACE study (first 160 participants) plus 1,254 subjects from 6 global collaborators. A de-identified subject ID, COVID-19 status, age in years and sex were almost always included in the sample metadata. HLA class I and class II types, where available, came from metadata supplied by the sample provider rather than from assay-based typing.

Whole blood was collected in K2EDTA tubes by collaborating institutions according to the institutions' own protocols. For TCRbeta analysis, collaborators shipped samples as frozen whole blood, isolated PBMCs, or DNA extracted from either of those sample types. Measured from the cysteine to the phenylalanine, the CDR3 is 15 residues long. Kept here is only the CDR3 DNA, which spans 45 bases and is read in frame from base 1. V drops 1 base and J drops 1 base, leaving 11 bases in between. CDR1 and CDR2 are read off the germline V gene as SGDLS and YYNGEE. Concerning this clone itself: Its antigen is currently not known. The input lacks base qualities; no much larger clone sits a single base away.

The immunoSEQ Assay, a bias-controlled multiplex PCR, was used to amplify TCRbeta CDR3 regions from genomic DNA. As for how the authors treated the data: Nucleated cell counts per sample were estimated from amplification of reference gene primers within the assay. To quantify the absolute abundance of each unique TCRbeta CDR3 rearrangement, sequence reads were collapsed and filtered. For each sample, productive Simpson clonality was calculated as the square root of Simpson's diversity index across productive rearrangements. TCRdb's version of the immuneACCESS table is confined to in-frame rearrangements and falls short of the full clone set. An unresolved V gene accounts for under half of the shortfall where checked; the remainder is of unknown origin. V, J and clone size were drawn from that table, and D and trimming were deduced from the DNA. Here the sample has more than 45,000 clones; approximately 87% occur a single time. The ten largest clonotypes hold approximately 5% of the sample.

Results and caveats for the whole study, not just this receptor: The amount of clinical and demographic metadata varied by source and participant and was provided uncurated.

The V gene is TRBV9 and the J gene is TRBJ1-1; the D gene lacks a confident call. The sample comprised peripheral blood. This TCR was sampled from a man aged 35 to 55 with active COVID-19. The CDR3 region: CASSVWPTTNTEAFF. The DNA sequence is as follows: TGTGCCAGCAGCGTATGGCCCACAACGAACACTGAAGCTTTCTTT.